A selection of T cell receptor beta chains follows, all from one sample in a study of blood T cells in healthy people across ages. TCRdb re-called the 5' RACE reads through MiXCR, storing one row per CDR3 protein. The table has about 670,000 distinct CDR3 sequences, about 51% seen once. Sequenced input: blood. These receptors all come from a woman older than 75 in good health. Each CDR3 is given with its conserved first and last residue. The D gene is left open where the match is weak. The listing skips clone size in some rows; elsewhere it reads once, few, many or a size class.

D: -; J: TRBJ2-7; size: -; V: TRBV5-1; CDR3: CASSLFYQGGVEQYF; DNA: TGCGCCAGCAGCTTGTTCTACCAGGGTGGGGTAGAGCAGTACTTC
D: -; J: TRBJ2-5; size: -; V: TRBV5-1; CDR3: CASSPQPGFQYQETQYF; DNA: TGCGCCAGCAGTCCCCAGCCCGGATTCCAGTACCAAGAGACCCAGTACTTC
D: -; J: TRBJ2-5; size: few; V: TRBV3-1; CDR3: CASSQQGLTQYF; DNA: TGTGCCAGCAGCCAACAGGGTTTGACCCAGTACTTC
D: -; J: TRBJ1-1; size: -; V: TRBV20-1; CDR3: CSAGDRRVLTEAFF; DNA: TGCAGTGCTGGAGACAGGCGAGTGCTCACTGAAGCTTTCTTT
D: -; J: TRBJ2-5; size: many; V: TRBV5-1; CDR3: CASSLTGSRETQYF; DNA: TGCGCCAGCAGCTTGACAGGGAGTCGAGAGACCCAGTACTTC
D: -; J: TRBJ2-1; size: -; V: TRBV4-2; CDR3: CTSSQDPPGLSSGAQGEQFF; DNA: TGTACCAGCAGCCAAGACCCCCCGGGTTTGAGTAGCGGCGCCCAGGGTGAGCAGTTCTTC
D: -; J: TRBJ2-5; size: many; V: TRBV20-1; CDR3: CSAPPAGPQETQYF; DNA: TGCAGTGCTCCCCCAGCGGGTCCTCAAGAGACCCAGTACTTC
D: TRBD1; J: TRBJ1-2; size: many; V: TRBV7-2; CDR3: CASSLDRENGYTF; DNA: TGTGCCAGCAGCCTGGACAGGGAGAACGGCTACACCTTC
D: TRBD2; J: TRBJ2-5; size: -; V: TRBV4-1; CDR3: CASSQEGVVDKAGDQETQYF; DNA: TGCGCCAGCAGCCAAGAGGGCGTGGTGGATAAAGCGGGGGACCAAGAGACCCAGTACTTC
D: -; J: TRBJ2-6; size: once; V: TRBV6-5; CDR3: CASSTGISGANVLTF; DNA: TGTGCCAGCAGCACAGGGATCTCTGGGGCCAACGTCCTGACTTTC
D: -; J: TRBJ2-3; size: many; V: TRBV2; CDR3: CASTRGGDTQYF; DNA: TGTGCCAGCACCAGGGGGGGAGATACGCAGTATTTT
D: TRBD1; J: TRBJ1-1; size: -; V: TRBV14; CDR3: CASSRGDRPNTEAFF; DNA: TGTGCCAGCAGCCGGGGGGACAGACCGAACACTGAAGCTTTCTTT
D: -; J: TRBJ2-5; size: -; V: TRBV7-9; CDR3: CASGESTPQETQYF; DNA: TGTGCCAGCGGCGAGAGTACCCCCCAAGAGACCCAGTACTTC
D: -; J: TRBJ1-5; size: -; V: TRBV7-9; CDR3: CASSLDNQPQHF; DNA: TGTGCCAGCAGCTTAGACAATCAGCCCCAGCATTTT
D: -; J: TRBJ1-5; size: once; V: TRBV7-2; CDR3: CASSLALTENQHQHF; DNA: TGTGCCAGCAGCTTAGCTTTAACAGAGAATCAGCACCAGCATTTT
D: TRBD1; J: TRBJ2-1; size: many; V: TRBV6-5; CDR3: CASSEHRGAPEQFF; DNA: TGTGCCAGCAGCGAACACAGGGGGGCTCCTGAGCAGTTCTTC
D: -; J: TRBJ2-1; size: -; V: TRBV20-1; CDR3: CSALADSYNEQFF; DNA: TGCAGTGCTTTAGCCGACTCCTACAATGAGCAGTTCTTC
D: -; J: TRBJ2-3; size: once; V: TRBV28; CDR3: CASSPTGEADTQYF; DNA: TGTGCCAGCAGCCCAACCGGGGAAGCAGATACGCAGTATTTT
D: -; J: TRBJ2-1; size: -; V: TRBV6-1; CDR3: CASSSGTAGRNEQFF; DNA: TGTGCCAGCAGTTCCGGGACAGCGGGACGGAATGAGCAGTTCTTC
D: TRBD1; J: TRBJ2-1; size: -; V: TRBV27; CDR3: CASSTRGLVLTNEQFF; DNA: TGTGCCAGCAGTACCAGGGGGTTAGTCTTAACGAATGAGCAGTTCTTC
D: -; J: TRBJ2-5; size: -; V: TRBV2; CDR3: CASSDYGFAETQYF; DNA: TGTGCCAGCAGTGATTACGGGTTTGCGGAGACCCAGTACTTC
D: -; J: TRBJ2-2; size: few; V: TRBV20-1; CDR3: CSSGTRNTGELFF; DNA: TGCAGTTCCGGGACACGGAACACCGGGGAGCTGTTTTTT
D: -; J: TRBJ2-5; size: -; V: TRBV27; CDR3: CASSLLPSKETQYF; DNA: TGTGCCAGCAGTTTATTACCCTCTAAGGAGACCCAGTACTTC
D: -; J: TRBJ1-1; size: few; V: TRBV5-1; CDR3: CASRVDRNTEAFF; DNA: TGCGCCAGCCGAGTGGACAGGAACACTGAAGCTTTCTTT